The 18 T cell receptor beta chains below come from one sample, sequenced in a study of shared clonotypes between healthy human individuals. Only in-frame clones appear in the TCRdb table, and some are missing; sequencing was by immunoSEQ multiplex PCR. The sample carries about 600,000 clones, about 96% recorded once. The sequenced material came from naive CD4+ T cells sorted from blood. As to subset: CD45RA+ positively selected. All receptors come from a woman in her 30s in good health.

The V call is TRBV10-3, the J call TRBJ2-7; possibly TRBD2 for D (5 bases). The V end was cut by 4 bases, the J end by 2 bases, with 24 bases between. The germline V gene encodes CDR1 ENHRY and CDR2 SYGVKD. The CDR3 consists of 18 residues. As DNA, the CDR3 is TGTGCCATCAGTGGTGGGTCCCCCCACAGAGGGAATACCTACGAGCAGTACTTC. It codes for CAISGGSPHRGNTYEQYF.

This chain uses TRBV10-3 with TRBJ2-5; D may be TRBD2 (6 bases). The germline V and J ends were trimmed by 0 bases and 3 bases, with 17 bases remaining between them. This CDR3 has 17 residues. Germline values: CDR1 ENHRY, CDR2 SYGVKD. The CDR3 loop is CAISESRRDGLKETQYF. The CDR3 DNA reads as TGTGCCATCAGTGAGTCGAGGAGGGACGGTTTAAAAGAGACCCAGTACTTC.

V is TRBV19 and J is TRBJ2-1; 12 bases match TRBD2. This CDR3 contains 17 residues. Germline values: CDR1 LNHDA, CDR2 SQIVND (reference sequence). V shed 7 bases and J 2 bases; nucleotides not matched to a gene: 9. CDR3 in amino acids: CASNRGASGRAYNEQFF. For the CDR3, the DNA is TGTGCCAGTAACCGTGGGGCTAGCGGGAGGGCCTACAATGAGCAGTTCTTC.

Details on this clone: Sequence at one end of the junction differs from germline and may be a read error. The V gene is TRBV9, the J gene TRBJ2-2, with D possibly matching TRBD2 (5 bases). The CDR3 sequence is 18 residues long. Germline values: CDR1 SGDLS, CDR2 YYNGEE. The CDR3 nucleotides read TGTGCCAGCAGCGTAGTGCGGTGGAGGATTAAGAACGCCGGGGAGCTGTTTTTT. Its translation is CASSVVRWRIKNAGELFF.

The chain links TRBV27 to TRBJ2-1, with D unclear. CDR1 and CDR2 from the germline V gene are MNHEY and SMNVEV (reference sequence). The V end lost 2 bases, the J end lost 11 bases, and 16 bases lay between the germline ends. This CDR3 has 14 residues. CDR3 residues: CASSLGRPPAKQFF. In DNA form, the CDR3 reads TGTGCCAGCAGTTTAGGGCGTCCCCCGGCTAAGCAGTTCTTC.

The chain employs TRBV7-2 and TRBJ2-1; the match to TRBD2 covers 10 bases. CDR1 is SGHTA, CDR2 FQGNSA, per germline. This CDR3 has 16 amino acids. The V and J ends lost 4 bases and 3 bases, in that order; junction bases with no gene match: 6. CDR3: CASSSGLAHFYNEQFF. As DNA, the CDR3 is TGTGCCAGCAGCTCGGGACTAGCGCACTTCTACAATGAGCAGTTCTTC.

The chain carries TRBV6-5 and TRBJ2-3; D gene unclear. V was pared by 0 bases and J by 6 bases, with 10 bases between. The CDR3 contains 14 residues. The germline CDR1 and CDR2 sequences are MNHEY and SVGAGI. The CDR3 bases are TGTGCCAGCAGTTACTCGAGCTTTGGGGATACGCAGTATTTT. Its protein is CASSYSSFGDTQYF.

The V gene is TRBV2, the J gene TRBJ2-7, with 10 bases aligning to TRBD1. CDR1 SNHLY and CDR2 FYNNEI come from the germline V gene. V was pared by 6 bases and J by 5 bases, with 1 base of the junction left unmatched. The CDR3 length is 12 residues. The CDR3 region has the DNA TGTGCCAGCAGGACAGGGGGCCACGAGCAGTACTTC. Translating it yields CASRTGGHEQYF.

Remarks on this clone: The sample carries other DNA sequences with the same CDR3. The J gene is TRBJ2-1, the V gene TRBV9; D is tentatively TRBD1 or TRBD2 (5 bases each). Trimming pared 0 bases from V and 5 bases from J, leaving 6 bases between. This CDR3 is built from 13 residues. CDR1 is SGDLS, CDR2 YYNGEE, per germline. CDR3 DNA: TGTGCCAGCAGCGTAGGGGGGAACAATGAGCAGTTCTTC. This sequence encodes CASSVGGNNEQFF.

This clone occurred once. V and J are TRBV11-2 and TRBJ2-3; the D is unclear. In germline, CDR1 is SGHAT, CDR2 FQNNGV. The V gene lost 4 bases and the J gene lost 3 bases, with 8 bases spanning the gap. This CDR3 is 13 amino acids long. CDR3 amino acids: CASSWSGTDTQYF. The CDR3 region has the DNA TGTGCCAGCAGCTGGTCTGGGACAGATACGCAGTATTTT.

V is TRBV7-9 and J is TRBJ2-1, with D uncertain. Germline V gives CDR1 SEHNR, CDR2 FQNEAQ (reference sequence). The V and J ends lost 1 base and 0 bases respectively, with 7 bases between them. CDR3 length: 15 amino acids. The CDR3 spells CASSLGIGSYNEQFF. The CDR3 region has the DNA TGTGCCAGCAGCTTAGGAATTGGCTCCTACAATGAGCAGTTCTTC. The full variable domain, in which reference TRBV7-9 and TRBJ2-1 provide the parts outside the CDR3, is DTGVSQNPRHKITKRGQNVTFRCDPISEHNRLYWYRQTLGQGPEFLTYFQNEAQLEKSRLLSDRFSAERPKGSFSTLEIQRTEQGDSAMYLCASSLGIGSYNEQFFGPGTRLTVL.

The chain couples TRBV2 to TRBJ2-5, with 12 bases that match TRBD2. Germline V gene data show CDR1 as SNHLY and CDR2 as FYNNEI. The CDR3 is 15 amino acids. Trimming took 5 bases from V and 5 from J; bases not matched to a gene: 6. The CDR3 here is CASSWTSGTVETQYF. The CDR3 nucleotides are TGTGCCAGCAGTTGGACTAGCGGGACTGTCGAGACCCAGTACTTC.

This chain connects TRBV7-2 to TRBJ1-1, with no clear D. CDR3 length equals 13 residues. Germline-derived CDR1 and CDR2 are SGHTA and FQGNSA. With 1 base removed from V and 0 bases from J, the gap between germline ends came to 3 bases. Here the CDR3 DNA reads TGTGCCAGCAGCTTAGGGATGAACACTGAAGCTTTCTTT. Protein sequence: CASSLGMNTEAFF. Combining the CDR3 with reference TRBV7-2 and TRBJ1-1 gives the whole variable domain GAGVSQSPSNKVTEKGKDVELRCDPISGHTALYWYRQSLGQGLEFLIYFQGNSAPDKSGLPSDRFSAERTGGSVSTLTIQRTQQEDSAVYLCASSLGMNTEAFFGQGTRLTVV.

In its sample, this clone was seen once. For the CDR3, the DNA is TGTGCCAGCAGTCTAAAGACAGGGGATGGCTATGGCTACACCTTC. Translating gives CASSLKTGDGYGYTF. The chain links TRBV27 to TRBJ1-2; 8 nucleotides align to TRBD1. The CDR3 runs 15 residues. Looked up from germline, CDR1 is MNHEY and CDR2 is SMNVEV (reference sequence). The V gene end was trimmed by 5 bases and the J gene end by 4 bases; junction bases not matched to a gene: 9.

CDR3 nucleotide sequence: TGCGCCAGCAGCCCCATACTAGCGGGAGATACCTACGAGCAGTACTTC. This gives the protein CASSPILAGDTYEQYF. The chain couples TRBV4-1 to TRBJ2-5; 11 bases align to TRBD2. Gene TRBJ2-7 matches the end of the DNA better, so the J call may be wrong. The CDR3 consists of 16 residues. CDR1 MGHRA and CDR2 YSYEKL come from the germline V gene.

Written as DNA, the CDR3 is TGTGCCAGCTCACCGACCTCCGGAGGCAATCAGCCCCAGCATTTT. Its protein product is CASSPTSGGNQPQHF. V is TRBV18 and J is TRBJ1-5, with D uncertain. The CDR3 is made up of 15 amino acids. V was pared by 3 bases and J by 2 bases, with 11 bases between. The germline V gene encodes CDR1 KGHSH and CDR2 LQKENI.

The chain links TRBV7-2 to TRBJ2-1, with TRBD2 identical over 7 bases. This CDR3 contains 15 residues. Trimming at V came to 0 bases and at J to 6 bases, leaving 5 bases not matched to a gene. In germline, CDR1 is SGHTA, CDR2 FQGNSA. As DNA, the CDR3 is TGTGCCAGCAGCTTAGCGGGAGGGCCGAGCAATGAGCAGTTCTTC. Translated, it gives CASSLAGGPSNEQFF.

The V gene is TRBV6-5, the J gene TRBJ1-1, with TRBD1 matching over 10 bases. Per the germline V gene, CDR1 is MNHEY and CDR2 is SVGAGI. The CDR3 is 16 residues long. V shed 0 bases and J 0 bases; nucleotides not matched to a gene: 1. The CDR3 sequence is CASSYSTGGMNTEAFF. The CDR3 bases are TGTGCCAGCAGTTACTCGACAGGGGGCATGAACACTGAAGCTTTCTTT.